Presented here are 2 T cell receptor beta chains from one specimen sequenced in a study of blood T cell repertoires in COVID-19. Sequencing was performed with immunoSEQ multiplex PCR; in TCRdb, only in-frame clones are kept and a portion is missing. Among around 94,000 clones listed, about 86% were seen once. The sequencing input was peripheral blood. These receptors were collected from a man aged 55 to 70 with acute or convalescent COVID-19.

The chain carries TRBV30 and TRBJ1-3; a possible D gene is TRBD1 (6 bases). The CDR3 sequence is 15 residues long. The germline V gene has CDR1 GTSNPN and CDR2 SVGIG (reference sequence). V dropped 4 bases and J dropped 2 bases, with 15 bases sitting between them. CDR3 sequence: CAWKTRGATGNTIYF. CDR3 nucleotides: TGTGCCTGGAAAACTCGGGGGGCGACTGGAAACACCATATATTTT.

This chain connects TRBV6-1 to TRBJ1-6; weak D call: TRBD1 (5 bases). This CDR3 comprises 14 residues. The V and J ends lost 1 base and 13 bases respectively, with 14 bases between them. In germline, CDR1 is MNHNS, CDR2 SASEGT. The CDR3: CASSEGQGKRPLHF. The CDR3 coding sequence is TGTGCCAGCAGTGAAGGGCAGGGTAAGAGGCCCCTCCACTTT.